This T cell receptor (beta chain) was recovered during a study of CD8+ T cells in alopecia areata. A note on this clone: Antigen specificity is unknown.

RNA extraction was followed by reverse transcription into cDNA, which acted as the sequencing template. The data were produced by immunoSEQ multiplex PCR, yet TCRdb's version contains in-frame clones alone and is incomplete. The data hold around 100,000 clones, with about 60% observed a single time. Study-level points and caveats: The study found TCR sharing across patients less clear than in mice, possibly for HLA reasons. Scalp samples also contribute reads from the resident alphabeta T cells found in normal skin. Affected lesional scalp, above all in alopecia totalis/universalis, was more clonal than normal scalp.

PBMCs were stained for CD3, CD4 and CD8, and CD4+ and CD8+ T cells were sorted. Sequencing was performed on CD4+ T cells sorted from blood. This clonotype was sampled from a human donor in good health.

The CDR3 spells CASSLGRSNYGYTF. The CDR3, as DNA: TGTGCCAGCAGCTTGGGCCGGAGTAACTATGGCTACACCTTC. The chain combines TRBV5-6 with TRBJ1-2; D unclear. The ends were cut back, 0 bases at V and 1 base at J, with 7 bases in the middle. The CDR3 covers 14 residues. Germline CDR1 reads SGHDT; CDR2 reads YYEEEE.